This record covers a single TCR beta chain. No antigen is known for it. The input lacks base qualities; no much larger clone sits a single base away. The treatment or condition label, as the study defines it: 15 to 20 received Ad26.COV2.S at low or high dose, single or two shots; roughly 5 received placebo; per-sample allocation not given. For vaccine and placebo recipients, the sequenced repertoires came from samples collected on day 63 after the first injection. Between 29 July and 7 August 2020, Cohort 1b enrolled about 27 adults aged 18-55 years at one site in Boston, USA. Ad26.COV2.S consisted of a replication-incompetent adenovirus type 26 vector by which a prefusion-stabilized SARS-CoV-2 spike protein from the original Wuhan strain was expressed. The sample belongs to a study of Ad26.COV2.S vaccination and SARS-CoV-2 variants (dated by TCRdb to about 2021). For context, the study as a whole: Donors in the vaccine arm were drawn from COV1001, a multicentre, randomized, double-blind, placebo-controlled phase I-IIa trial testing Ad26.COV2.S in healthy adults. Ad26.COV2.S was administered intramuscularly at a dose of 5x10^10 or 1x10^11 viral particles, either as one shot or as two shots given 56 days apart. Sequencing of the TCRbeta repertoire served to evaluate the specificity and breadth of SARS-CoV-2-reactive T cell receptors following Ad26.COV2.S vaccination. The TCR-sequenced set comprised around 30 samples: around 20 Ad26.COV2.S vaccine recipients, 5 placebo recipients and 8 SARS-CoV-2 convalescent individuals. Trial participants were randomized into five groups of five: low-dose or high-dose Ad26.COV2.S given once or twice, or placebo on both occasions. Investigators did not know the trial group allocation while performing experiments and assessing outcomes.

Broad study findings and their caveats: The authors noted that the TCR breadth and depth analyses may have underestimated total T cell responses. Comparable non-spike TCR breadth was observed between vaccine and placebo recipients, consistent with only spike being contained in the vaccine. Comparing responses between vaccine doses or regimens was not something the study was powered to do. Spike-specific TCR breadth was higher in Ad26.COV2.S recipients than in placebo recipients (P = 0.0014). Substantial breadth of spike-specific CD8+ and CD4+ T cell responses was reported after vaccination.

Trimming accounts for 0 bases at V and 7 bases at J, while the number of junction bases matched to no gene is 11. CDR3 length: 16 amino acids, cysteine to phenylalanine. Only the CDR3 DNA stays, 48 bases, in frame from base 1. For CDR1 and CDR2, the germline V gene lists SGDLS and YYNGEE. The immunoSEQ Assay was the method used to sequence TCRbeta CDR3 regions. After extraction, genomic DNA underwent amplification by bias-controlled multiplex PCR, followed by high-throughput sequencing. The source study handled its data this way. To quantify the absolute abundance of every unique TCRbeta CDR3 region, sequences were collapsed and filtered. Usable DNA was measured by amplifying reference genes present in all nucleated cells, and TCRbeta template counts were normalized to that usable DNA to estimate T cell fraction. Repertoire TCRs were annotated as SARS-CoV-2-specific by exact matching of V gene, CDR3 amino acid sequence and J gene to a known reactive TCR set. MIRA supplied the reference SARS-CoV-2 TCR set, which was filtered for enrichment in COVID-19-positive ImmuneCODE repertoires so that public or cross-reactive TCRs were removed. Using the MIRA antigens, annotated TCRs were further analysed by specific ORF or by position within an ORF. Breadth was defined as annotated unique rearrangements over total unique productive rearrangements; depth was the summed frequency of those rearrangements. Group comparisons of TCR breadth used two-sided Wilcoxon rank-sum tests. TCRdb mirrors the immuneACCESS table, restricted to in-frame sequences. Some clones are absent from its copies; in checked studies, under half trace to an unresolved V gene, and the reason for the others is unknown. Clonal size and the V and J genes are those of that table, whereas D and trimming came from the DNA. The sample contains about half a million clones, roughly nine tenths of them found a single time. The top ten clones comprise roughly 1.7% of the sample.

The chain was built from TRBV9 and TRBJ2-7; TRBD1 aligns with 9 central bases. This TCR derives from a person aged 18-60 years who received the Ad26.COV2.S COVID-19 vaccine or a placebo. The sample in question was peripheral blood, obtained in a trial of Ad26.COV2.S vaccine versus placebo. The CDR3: CASSVGSGQGGREQYF. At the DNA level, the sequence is TGTGCCAGCAGCGTAGGCTCGGGACAGGGAGGAAGGGAGCAGTACTTC.